The sequence of this T cell receptor beta chain was determined in a study of T cell repertoires in cytomegalovirus infection. Study summary: Through public TCR beta signatures, both CMV infection and matching HLA type were indicated. Study-level points and caveats: Individuals carrying CMV plus the relevant HLA were identified by cumulative frequency of public TCR beta families. Ex vivo, HLA-C-restricted CMV-specific TCR beta clonotypes prevailed over the rest of the response.

TCRdb redid the calling of the reads with MiXCR, one entry per CDR3 protein. The data hold around 200,000 distinct CDR3 sequences, with 17% observed a single time. In its sample, this clonotype was seen a few times. Its antigen remains unknown. Sample: CD8+ T cells from PBMCs. The sequence was obtained from a human donor in good health (CMV status not recorded). Some clones in this sample may be carry-over from other donors' samples.

For the CDR3, the DNA is TGTGCCAGCACTGGTGGGCAGGGACCTAACTATGGCTACACCTTC. It encodes CASTGGQGPNYGYTF. The chain couples TRBV6-8 to TRBJ1-2, with D perhaps TRBD1 (5 bases). The CDR3 spans 15 residues. CDR1 and CDR2 from the germline V gene are MNHGY and SAAAGT. Trimming left V 7 bases short and J 0 bases short, with 15 bases between.